The present T cell receptor (beta chain) was sequenced within a study of monozygotic twins with inflammatory bowel disease. General study findings and limits: No one strong IBD-associated signal or clonotype was supported.

Each of the TCR libraries took 3500 ng of total RNA. Investigators made cDNA in eight separate reactions per sample. Reanalyzing the 5' RACE reads, TCRdb keeps one entry per CDR3 protein, without DNA. This sample contains approximately 330,000 distinct CDR3 sequences. In regard to this clonotype: No antigen is known for it.

The sequencing input was blood. This clonotype originated in a human donor with ulcerative colitis or Crohn's disease, or a healthy co-twin of an affected twin (not recorded which).

CDR3 residues: CASSSRGLGTDTQYF. V is TRBV11-2 and J is TRBJ2-3. Per the germline V gene, CDR1 is SGHAT and CDR2 is FQNNGV. The CDR3 runs 15 residues.